The clone carrying this T cell receptor beta chain has only one observation. Antigen unknown. The sample is drawn from a study of OX40 agonist ivuxolimab in advanced cancers. Study summary: Enrollees could have had prior anti-PD-1, anti-PD-L1 or anti-CTLA-4 therapy, which more than 30% had received. The study's findings and limits: Some patients without response likewise showed low normalized clonal expansion.

Using immunoSEQ multiplex PCR, the repertoire was profiled, and TCRdb retains in-frame clones only, with some absent. The sample consists of around 72,000 clones, roughly 89% of them appearing once. The V gene's germline CDR1 is MDHEN and CDR2 SYDVKM. The CDR3 sequence is 14 residues long. V was clipped by 5 bases and J by 1 base, with 11 bases between them. Source: CD4+ or CD8+ T cells sorted from blood, taken in a trial of the OX40 agonist ivuxolimab. The V and J genes are TRBV28 and TRBJ1-2, with TRBD1 as a possible D gene (5 bases). This TCR came from an adult with an advanced solid tumor such as melanoma, head and neck, liver or kidney cancer. The CDR3 here is CASSPQAINYGYTF. The CDR3 region has the DNA TGTGCCAGCAGTCCACAGGCTATTAACTATGGCTACACCTTC.